This TCR beta chain was observed in a study of CD8+CD57+ T cells in acquired aplastic anemia (dated by TCRdb to between 2018 and 2020). With regard to the full study: DNA extracted from sorted CD4+ and CD8+ cells had a mean of approximately 3.5 ug, with a range of roughly 0.17 to 27.4 ug. Healthy donor samples averaged roughly 9.9 million reads for CD4+ and fewer than 12 million for CD8+ cells. Summary of the overall study and its limitations: CD8+ Simpson's diversity did not differ significantly between patients and healthy controls (P=0.060). Roughly 30 CD8+ CDR3 sequences were shared between patients and controls but appeared highly expressed in patients and within their immunodominant clones.

The study deep-sequenced TCR repertoires of sorted CD4+ and CD8+ blood T cells from severe aplastic anemia patients and healthy subjects. Ficoll-Paque density gradient centrifugation was used to isolate peripheral blood mononuclear cells. Before DNA extraction, CD4+ and CD8+ T cells were sorted with FACS or magnetic beads. A word on this clonotype: Its antigen remains unidentified. One base away there is no much larger clone; base qualities are not given.

V was cut back by 3 bases and J by 0 bases, leaving a gap of 12 bases between them. The CDR3 runs 14 residues from the cysteine to the phenylalanine. The entry retains the CDR3 DNA only, 42 bases that are in frame from base 1. The germline V gene (reference sequence) specifies DFQATT as CDR1 and SNEGSKA as CDR2. TCR beta VDJ combination and CDR3 sequence profiling used genomic DNA as the template. TCR repertoire sequencing was run on an Illumina HiSeq 2000. In the authors' own workflow: Repertoires were assessed using TRBV/TRBJ rearrangement plots, CDR3 size and DJ length profiles, and Simpson's diversity index. The most abundant DNA sequence in the deep sequencing data was defined as the immunodominant clone. CDR3 amino acid sequences were checked for sharing between subjects and were compared against published repertoires and the VDJdb database. In-frame beta chains were kept once TCRdb had trimmed the public reads at Q25 with fastp and called clones with MiXCR. Each CDR3 protein appears once, grouped with its most common genes and DNA. TCRdb assigned the V and J calls; the authors' analysis was not used. The sample table lists some 190,000 distinct CDR3 sequences, 35% to 50% of them with a count of one. The ten largest clones capture roughly 3% of the sample.

This sequence originates from a human donor in good health. The rearrangement joined TRBV20-1 to TRBJ2-7, with the D gene not clear enough to name. The sample was sorted CD4+, CD8+, or CD8+CD57+ T cells (not recorded which) from PBMCs. The CDR3: CSASRALVSYEQYF. Read as DNA, the sequence is TGCAGTGCTAGTCGCGCGCTAGTCTCCTACGAGCAGTACTTC.